Included here is one T cell receptor beta chain sequence, with context. The antigen is unknown. This record belongs to a study of shared clonotypes between healthy human individuals. Notes on the study in general: Sampling covered nothing but blood. Tissue TCR repertoires likely differ from those found in blood.

For each subset, genomic DNA was distributed in equal portions over several immunoSEQ plates. TCRdb keeps only in-frame clones here, not all; method: immunoSEQ multiplex PCR. Of millions of clones listed, more than 80% are singletons. Trimming cost V 2 bases and J 6 bases; bases outside gene matches: 7. This CDR3 is 13 amino acids long. Germline assignment: CDR1 SQVTM and CDR2 ANQGSEA. The sequencing sample was made of naive CD4+ T cells sorted from blood. Subset defined: CD45RA+ positively selected. The chain links TRBV29-1 to TRBJ2-7; 7 nucleotides agree with TRBD1. The clonotype originates from a man between 18 and 29 years old in good health. The CDR3, as DNA: TGCAGCGTTGAAATAGGGACAGTATCCGAGCAGTACTTC. It codes for CSVEIGTVSEQYF.